These 6 T cell receptor beta chains originate from one sample sequenced in a study of T cells after yellow fever vaccination. One entry per CDR3 protein, called by TCRdb with MiXCR from the 5' RACE reads. The profile shows 200,000 to 250,000 distinct CDR3 sequences, 6.9% of them singletons. The source material was CD4+ T cells sorted from PBMCs, sampled 15 days after the yellow fever booster vaccination. The receptors here all came from a man aged 25 to 40 who received the YFV17D yellow fever vaccine.

The chain uses TRBV7-2 and TRBJ2-4, with D tentatively TRBD1 (5 bases). The length of the CDR3 is 13 residues. V lost 5 bases and J lost 8, with 13 bases in between. Germline CDR1 is SGHTA and CDR2 is FQGNSA. CDR3 region: CASSHNIGDIQYF. CDR3 DNA sequence: TGTGCCAGCAGCCACAATATAGGGGACATTCAGTACTTC.

The rearrangement joins TRBV9 to TRBJ1-2; no clear D gene. In germline, CDR1 is SGDLS, CDR2 YYNGEE. The CDR3 extends over 15 amino acids. The V end lost 4 bases, the J end lost 4 bases, and 17 bases lay between the germline ends. In nucleotides, the CDR3 is TGTGCCAGCAGCTCTCGGACTGAGGCCCGCTATGGCTACACCTTC. This sequence encodes CASSSRTEARYGYTF.

The V and J genes are TRBV5-5 and TRBJ2-2; D remains ambiguous. The CDR3 is 15 residues long. The germline V and J ends were trimmed by 4 bases and 6 bases, with 16 bases remaining between them. Germline lookup yields CDR1 SGHKS and CDR2 YYEKEE (reference sequence). The CDR3 DNA sequence: TGTGCCAGCAGCGTGACAAGAGAGGCGTCCGGGGAGCTGTTTTTT. Translating gives CASSVTREASGELFF.

This clonotype was recorded at least ten times. The chain recombines TRBV5-4 with TRBJ2-5; unclear D gene. The V gene lost 0 bases and the J gene lost 4 bases, with 10 bases spanning the gap. Germline V gives CDR1 SGHNT, CDR2 YYREEE (reference sequence). The CDR3 extends over 14 amino acids. The CDR3 spells CASSLDVRGETQYF. The CDR3 bases are TGTGCCAGCAGCTTGGACGTACGTGGAGAGACCCAGTACTTC.

The chain has TRBV4-3 and TRBJ2-7; D remains unclear. This CDR3 contains 14 residues. Trimming stripped 0 bases from V and 3 bases from J, with 9 bases between. The germline V gene encodes CDR1 LGHNA and CDR2 YSLEER. The DNA of the CDR3 is TGCGCCAGCAGCCAAGATCGGGTGGACTACGAGCAGTACTTC. Translation: CASSQDRVDYEQYF.

This clonotype was recorded at least ten times. This chain connects TRBV5-1 to TRBJ1-1; 8 bases align to TRBD1. This CDR3 comprises 12 residues. From germline, CDR1 is SGHRS and CDR2 YFSETQ. V shed 4 bases and J 7 bases; nucleotides not matched to a gene: 3. The CDR3 nucleotides read TGCGCCAGCAGCGGCGGACAGGGTGAAGCTTTCTTT. Translated, it gives CASSGGQGEAFF. The complete variable domain, with remaining parts taken from reference TRBV5-1 and TRBJ1-1, reads KAGVTQTPRYLIKTRGQQVTLSCSPISGHRSVSWYQQTPGQGLQFLFEYFSETQRNKGNFPGRFSGRQFSNSRSEMNVSTLELGDSALYLCASSGGQGEAFFGQGTRLTVV.